Given below is one T cell receptor beta chain in context. There is no known antigen for this receptor. Within one base of it there is no much larger clone, and no base qualities were kept. Taken from the germline V gene, the CDR1 and CDR2 loops are SGDLS and YYNGEE. Trimming costs V 0 bases and J 4 bases, and their ends lie 13 bases apart. From its cysteine to its phenylalanine, the CDR3 spans 15 amino acids. Here the CDR3 DNA is all that survives: 45 bases in frame from base 1. The data were taken from a study of cytomegalovirus exposure and HLA in healthy donors (dated by TCRdb to the late 2010s). Background for the entire study: According to a later analysis, the 120 or so validation repertoires were produced on the same platform as the approximately 600 repertoires of the first cohort. The study was designed to test whether signatures of past pathogen exposure could be identified by cataloging public T cell receptors. Besides the first cohort of approximately 670 subjects, a separate validation cohort made up of over 95 different subjects was used. High-throughput TCR immunosequencing, statistical association of individual TCRs with disease status, and machine learning were combined to predict cytomegalovirus infection status.

Libraries were prepared through the immunoSEQ multiplex PCR assay. In the paper's pipeline: To diagnose cytomegalovirus status from the catalog of TCR beta chain sequences, a statistical classification framework was built. TCRdb stores this immuneACCESS table with in-frame sequences only. Part of the clones is absent; in the studies checked, under half of the shortfall reflects unresolved V genes, and no reason is known for the rest. The DNA gave D and trimming, while V, J and clone size come from that table. Present in this sample are about 62,000 clones, roughly 94% of which were seen just once. The ten largest clonotypes hold roughly 7.3% of the sample. Separate from the approximately 700-subject first cohort, the validation cohort of 120 subjects was the group to which the donors belonged. Broad study findings and their caveats: The authors suggested that the approach could potentially be extended to other disease states and immunological phenotypes. The study listed 150 to 200 TCR beta chains as associated with cytomegalovirus. Most TCR sequences were observed very rarely across donors, whereas some public TCRs were present in many individuals. Of the cluster scores, about 94% were above 0 in a later analysis, which found that TCRs clustered in the first cohort also tended to co-occur in the 120 or so validation repertoires. A later analysis had no HLA typing for the validation cohort, so co-occurrence there was scored across all 130 or so repertoires. Cytomegalovirus status was reported to be diagnosed by the classifier with high specificity and sensitivity in both the original and validation cohorts. A few of the identified cytomegalovirus-associated TCR beta chains were confirmed in vitro to be specific for cytomegalovirus antigens.

The sequence was collected from a woman under 30 in good health and CMV-seropositive. The sample was PBMCs. This chain is built from TRBV9 and TRBJ1-2, with the D gene not confidently named. CDR3 sequence: CASSVDSYSFYGYTF. The sequenced DNA is TGTGCCAGCAGCGTAGATTCATACTCCTTCTATGGCTACACCTTC.